A single sample gave rise to the 30 T cell receptor beta chains below, sequenced in a study of control samples from healthy donors and cancer patients. The protocol was immunoSEQ multiplex PCR, while the TCRdb copy is restricted to in-frame clones and leaves out a portion. The table records around 30,000 clones, roughly 86% of them present only once. The sequencing sample was made of PBMCs. Every receptor here comes from a woman aged 40 to 50 with lung cancer.

This chain uses TRBV19 with TRBJ2-1; D is unclear. V was clipped by 6 bases and J by 0 bases, with 27 bases between them. Germline V gene lookup returns CDR1 LNHDA and CDR2 SQIVND (reference sequence). CDR3 length: 20 amino acids. CDR3 in DNA: TGTGCCAGTAGCCCGTATGACCCTATGTTGACCGGTCCCTCCTACAATGAGCAGTTCTTC. It is translated as CASSPYDPMLTGPSYNEQFF.

V is TRBV5-1 and J is TRBJ1-1; a weak D match, TRBD1 (6 bases). V dropped 4 bases and J dropped 4 bases, with 17 bases sitting between them. Per the germline V gene, CDR1 is SGHRS and CDR2 is YFSETQ. The CDR3 is 15 amino acids. This chain's CDR3 is CASSSPSQGGTEAFF. The CDR3 nucleotides are TGCGCCAGCAGCAGCCCCTCACAGGGTGGCACTGAAGCTTTCTTT. The whole variable domain, remainder taken from reference TRBV5-1 and TRBJ1-1, is KAGVTQTPRYLIKTRGQQVTLSCSPISGHRSVSWYQQTPGQGLQFLFEYFSETQRNKGNFPGRFSGRQFSNSRSEMNVSTLELGDSALYLCASSSPSQGGTEAFFGQGTRLTVV.

This clone has only a few counts. This chain links TRBV7-6 with TRBJ2-6, with a tentative D call TRBD1 (5 bases). Germline CDR1 is SGHVS and CDR2 is FNYEAQ. The CDR3 totals 19 residues. Trimming pared 3 bases from V and 0 bases from J, leaving 18 bases between. The CDR3, as DNA: TGTGCCAGCAGCTTGGGGCCAGGCGAGTACAACTCTGGGGCCAACGTCCTGACTTTC. Amino acids: CASSLGPGEYNSGANVLTF.

This chain connects TRBV5-1 to TRBJ2-3, with D perhaps being TRBD1 or TRBD2 (6 bases each). The CDR3 is 15 residues long. V was trimmed by 0 bases and J by 6 bases, leaving 14 bases between them. Germline assignment: CDR1 SGHRS and CDR2 YFSETQ. CDR3 region: CASSLAGARSDTQYF. Written as DNA, the CDR3 is TGCGCCAGCAGCTTGGCGGGGGCCCGGTCTGATACGCAGTATTTT.

The chain links TRBV7-7 to TRBJ2-6, with TRBD1 identical over 7 bases. The CDR3 has 16 residues. After removal of 5 bases from V and 2 bases from J, the junction contained 6 bases not matched to a gene. The V gene's germline CDR1 is SSHAT and CDR2 FNYEAQ (reference sequence). The CDR3 bases are TGTGCCAGCAGCCCCGGGACAGCCACTGGGGCCAACGTCCTGACTTTC. Translating it yields CASSPGTATGANVLTF.

The V gene is TRBV27, the J gene TRBJ2-5; 9 bases fit TRBD1. This CDR3 region has 13 residues. In germline, CDR1 is MNHEY, CDR2 SMNVEV (reference sequence). After removal of 3 bases from V and 10 bases from J, the junction contained 6 bases not matched to a gene. This chain's CDR3 is CASSFGTGSDQYF. The CDR3 region has the DNA TGTGCCAGCAGTTTCGGGACAGGGAGTGACCAGTACTTC.

The chain joins TRBV13 to TRBJ1-2; the match to TRBD1 covers 11 bases. This CDR3 is 16 amino acids long. CDR1 is PRHDT, CDR2 FYEKMQ, per germline (reference sequence). Germline trimming cut 0 bases from V and 1 base from J; bases unmatched to any gene: 1. The CDR3 sequence: CASSLGGTGGNYGYTF. Written as DNA, the CDR3 is TGTGCCAGCAGCTTAGGCGGGACAGGGGGTAACTATGGCTACACCTTC.

This clone occurred once. The rearrangement uses TRBV10-3 and TRBJ2-6; D may match TRBD1 or TRBD2 (5 bases each). CDR1 and CDR2 from the germline V gene are ENHRY and SYGVKD. CDR3 length: 14 amino acids. V lost 0 bases and J lost 13, with 13 bases in between. CDR3: CAISESGTHEVLTF. The CDR3 region has the DNA TGTGCCATCAGTGAGTCCGGGACCCACGAAGTCCTGACTTTC.

The rearrangement links TRBV6-2 or TRBV6-3 to TRBJ1-5; 9 bases map to TRBD1. J was trimmed by 8 bases and V by 1 base; bases with no gene match: 6. In germline, CDR1 is MNHEY, CDR2 SVGEGT. The CDR3 consists of 15 residues. CDR3: CASSYWDRDSEPQHF. The CDR3 coding sequence is TGTGCCAGCAGTTACTGGGACAGGGATAGCGAGCCCCAGCATTTT.

J is TRBJ2-5 and V is TRBV27, with D maybe TRBD2 (6 bases). The V gene lost 8 bases and the J gene lost 2 bases, with 15 bases spanning the gap. The germline CDR1 and CDR2 sequences are MNHEY and SMNVEV (reference sequence). The CDR3 totals 14 residues. CDR3: CASGDFGGQETQYF. CDR3 nucleotide sequence: TGTGCCAGCGGAGATTTTGGGGGGCAAGAGACCCAGTACTTC.

The chain combines TRBV28 with TRBJ1-1, with 10 bases aligning to TRBD1. Germline loops: CDR1 MDHEN, CDR2 SYDVKM. Trimming at V came to 5 bases and at J to 4 bases, leaving 7 bases not matched to a gene. CDR3 length equals 15 residues. Written as DNA, the CDR3 is TGTGCCAGCAGTCCGGACAGGGGGAGAGTCACTGAAGCTTTCTTT. It is translated as CASSPDRGRVTEAFF. The full variable domain, with the rest looked up from reference TRBV28 and TRBJ1-1, is DVKVTQSSRYLVKRTGEKVFLECVQDMDHENMFWYRQDPGLGLRLIYFSYDVKMKEKGDIPEGYSVSREKKERFSLILESASTNQTSMYLCASSPDRGRVTEAFFGQGTRLTVV.

This chain joins TRBV9 and TRBJ1-1; 8 positions match TRBD1. CDR3 size: 16 residues. Germline V gene sequence: CDR1 SGDLS, CDR2 YYNGEE. V lost 6 bases and J lost 3; bases outside the gene matches: 13. The CDR3 DNA follows: TGTGCCAGCACCCGAGTGGGGACAGGTGGGTACACTGAAGCTTTCTTT. Its translation is CASTRVGTGGYTEAFF. Supplemented by reference TRBV9 and TRBJ1-1, the full variable domain reads DSGVTQTPKHLITATGQRVTLRCSPRSGDLSVYWYQQSLDQGLQFLIQYYNGEERAKGNILERFSAQQFPDLHSELNLSSLELGDSALYFCASTRVGTGGYTEAFFGQGTRLTVV.

This clone was seen a few times. J is TRBJ2-3 and V is TRBV9; unclear D gene. This CDR3 is 15 amino acids long. Germline CDR1 is SGDLS and CDR2 is YYNGEE. The V and J ends lost 3 bases and 2 bases respectively, with 13 bases between them. The CDR3 sequence is CASSGTSSSTDTQYF. DNA for the CDR3: TGTGCCAGCAGCGGAACGTCCTCCTCCACAGATACGCAGTATTTT.

The rearrangement links TRBV5-4 to TRBJ2-3; D remains ambiguous. The V and J ends lost 3 bases and 3 bases respectively, with 11 bases between them. Germline CDR1 and CDR2: SGHNT and YYREEE (reference sequence). The CDR3 spans 14 residues. The DNA of the CDR3 is TGTGCCAGCAGCTATCATCTGGAGACAGATACGCAGTATTTT. This translates into CASSYHLETDTQYF.

This rearrangement joins TRBV7-5 to TRBJ1-5; the table's D gene call, TRBD1, was not cross checked with the DNA. TRBV7-5 is a known pseudogene. CDR3 length: 15 residues. In DNA, the CDR3 is TGTGTCAGAAGCCTACAGTCCCGGTCTAATCAGCCCCAGCATTTT. Translation: CVRSLQSRSNQPQHF.

The V call is TRBV29-1, the J call TRBJ2-2, with D possibly TRBD1 on 5 matching bases. This CDR3 contains 14 residues. V gave up 4 bases and J gave up 6 bases, with 15 bases separating them. The V gene's germline CDR1 is SQVTM and CDR2 ANQGSEA. CDR3 nucleotide sequence: TGCAGCGTTGCCAAGACAGATACGTCCGGGGAGCTGTTTTTT. This codes for CSVAKTDTSGELFF.

The rearrangement links TRBV12-3 or TRBV12-4 to TRBJ2-1; D is undetermined. The germline V and J ends were trimmed by 2 bases and 6 bases, with 8 bases remaining between them. This CDR3 is 13 amino acids long. The CDR3 here is CASSLKFFNEQFF. CDR3 sequence (DNA): TGTGCCAGCAGTTTAAAATTTTTCAATGAGCAGTTCTTC.

The table lists this clone with a count of one. V and J are TRBV5-1 and TRBJ2-7; TRBD1 is a possible D gene (6 bases). With 4 bases removed from V and 3 bases from J, the gap between germline ends came to 11 bases. CDR3 length: 13 amino acids. Per germline, CDR1 SGHRS and CDR2 YFSETQ. CDR3 in amino acids: CASSAGTYYEQYF. CDR3 nucleotides: TGCGCCAGCAGCGCCGGGACATACTACGAGCAGTACTTC.

The chain's CDR3 is CAWSVRVHETQYF. The CDR3 DNA reads as TGTGCCTGGAGCGTACGGGTTCATGAGACCCAGTACTTC. The chain combines TRBV30 with TRBJ2-5; D remains unclear. The V end was cut by 3 bases, the J end by 5 bases, with 13 bases between. Looked up from germline, CDR1 is GTSNPN and CDR2 is SVGIG (reference sequence). The CDR3 spans 13 residues. The entire variable domain, with the rest obtained from reference TRBV30 and TRBJ2-5, is as follows: SQTIHQWPATLVQPVGSPLSLECTVEGTSNPNLYWYRQAAGRGLQLLFYSVGIGQISSEVPQNLSASRPQDRQFILSSKKLLLSDSGFYLCAWSVRVHETQYFGPGTRLLVL.

The V call is TRBV9, the J call TRBJ1-4; D is uncertain. CDR3 length: 12 amino acids. V lost 0 bases, J lost 11 bases, and 8 bases lay in between. Germline V CDR1 and CDR2: SGDLS, YYNGEE. Here the CDR3 reads CASSVDGVKLFF. The CDR3 DNA reads as TGTGCCAGCAGCGTAGATGGGGTTAAACTGTTTTTT.

This rearrangement joins TRBV19 to TRBJ1-4; D unresolved. The CDR3 spans 16 residues. The germline V gene encodes CDR1 LNHDA and CDR2 SQIVND (reference sequence). V gave up 3 bases and J gave up 7 bases, with 18 bases separating them. The CDR3 sequence: CASSIPWRTNLEKLFF. The CDR3 DNA is TGTGCCAGTAGTATCCCGTGGAGGACCAATCTTGAAAAACTGTTTTTT. The entire variable domain, with the rest obtained from reference TRBV19 and TRBJ1-4, is as follows: DGGITQSPKYLFRKEGQNVTLSCEQNLNHDAMYWYRQDPGQGLRLIYYSQIVNDFQKGDIAEGYSVSREKKESFPLTVTSAQKNPTAFYLCASSIPWRTNLEKLFFGSGTQLSVL.

The chain links TRBV18 to TRBJ2-5, with 7 bases lining up with TRBD1. CDR1 and CDR2 from the germline V gene are KGHSH and LQKENI. J was trimmed by 2 bases and V by 5 bases; bases with no gene match: 2. The CDR3 contains 13 residues. CDR3: CASSGTAQETQYF. The CDR3 DNA follows: TGTGCCAGCTCAGGGACAGCACAAGAGACCCAGTACTTC.

This clone has only a few counts. The gene calls are TRBV19 and TRBJ2-1; 7 positions match TRBD2. CDR1 is LNHDA and CDR2 is SQIVND in the germline V gene (reference sequence). The V gene end was trimmed by 4 bases and the J gene end by 15 bases; junction bases not matched to a gene: 15. The CDR3 is 14 residues long. DNA of the CDR3: TGTGCCAGTAGTACACCGGGACTACACTTAGGGCTGTTCTTC. It specifies CASSTPGLHLGLFF.

This clone has a single count. The rearrangement links TRBV30 to TRBJ2-7; perhaps TRBD1 as D (5 bases). The length of the CDR3 is 16 residues. The ends were cut back, 0 bases at V and 6 bases at J, with 21 bases in the middle. Germline V gene lookup returns CDR1 GTSNPN and CDR2 SVGIG (reference sequence). CDR3 coding DNA: TGTGCCTGGAGTGTAGGTCCCCCCCCGCAGGGTACCGAGCAGTACTTC. Translated, it gives CAWSVGPPPQGTEQYF.

J is TRBJ1-5 and V is TRBV24-1; no firm D call. V dropped 6 bases and J dropped 7 bases, with 21 bases sitting between them. The CDR3 consists of 16 residues. Germline V CDR1 and CDR2: KGHDR, SFDVKD. The CDR3 loop reads CATSSTWEVGDQPQHF. CDR3 DNA: TGTGCCACCAGTTCCACTTGGGAGGTTGGAGACCAGCCCCAGCATTTT.

The V call is TRBV28, the J call TRBJ1-5; unclear D gene. Deletions cut 3 bases from V and 7 bases from J, with 4 bases between. The CDR3 spans 11 residues. In germline, CDR1 is MDHEN, CDR2 SYDVKM. CDR3 DNA sequence: TGTGCCAGCAGTTTCGGACAGCCCCAGCATTTT. Translation gives CASSFGQPQHF.

This clone was picked up one time. The chain couples TRBV20-1 to TRBJ2-5; the match to TRBD1 covers 12 bases. With V trimmed by 3 bases and J by 4 bases, 9 bases remained unmatched. The CDR3 has 16 amino acids. Germline V gives CDR1 DFQATT, CDR2 SNEGSKA (reference sequence). As DNA, the CDR3 is TGCAGTGCTAGTCGACGGGACAGGGGGCTAGGAGAGACCCAGTACTTC. Residues: CSASRRDRGLGETQYF.

Of note for this clone: Other DNA sequences in this sample translate to the same CDR3. The chain employs TRBV11-3 and TRBJ2-6; TRBD2 agrees at 15 bases. Germline values: CDR1 SGHNT, CDR2 YENEEA. The CDR3 totals 18 residues. J was trimmed by 4 bases and V by 5 bases; bases with no gene match: 6. The CDR3 DNA reads TGTGCCAGCAGCGATCGGACTAGCGGGGGGGCGGGGGCCAACGTCCTGACTTTC. Protein sequence: CASSDRTSGGAGANVLTF.

J is TRBJ1-2 and V is TRBV9; TRBD1 matches 10 bases. CDR1 SGDLS and CDR2 YYNGEE come from the germline V gene. This CDR3 is 17 amino acids long. The V segment lost 3 bases and the J segment 8 bases; nucleotides outside the gene matches: 16. The CDR3 sequence is CASSALSSGQGSMGYTF. The DNA of the CDR3 is TGTGCCAGCAGCGCCCTCTCTTCGGGACAGGGGAGCATGGGCTACACCTTC.

The chain has TRBV7-2 and TRBJ1-2; possibly TRBD1 for D (6 bases). This CDR3 comprises 17 residues. The germline V gene has CDR1 SGHTA and CDR2 FQGNSA. V dropped 1 base and J dropped 10 bases, with 25 bases sitting between them. The CDR3 sequence: CASSLGLLGGRVDDYTF. The CDR3 DNA reads TGTGCCAGCAGCTTAGGTCTCCTGGGGGGGCGCGTGGATGACTACACCTTC.